This T cell receptor beta chain derives from a study of cytomegalovirus exposure and HLA in healthy donors. Study-level background: Some 90 million unique TCRs from HLA-typed donors were held in an early data release. Findings of the study overall: Later analysis demonstrated an association between a missense DCLRE1C variant and TCR beta V- and J-gene trimming. Indistinguishability led to the exclusion of some V segments, TRBV6-2 and TRBV6-3 included.

The PCR used 60 Vbeta and 13 Jbeta primers. Original processing notes: Later, tens of millions of unique TCR beta chains were counted in an analysis, and approximately 9.9 million of them were shared. Assay: immunoSEQ multiplex PCR; the TCRdb copy retains only in-frame clones and omits some. V and J calls and clone size are as listed in that table; D and trimming were resolved from the DNA. The data contain 210,000 or so clones, about 87% of them seen just once; the ten biggest clones take up around 1.2%. This CDR3 region has 15 residues. The V end was cut by 6 bases, the J end by 2 bases, with 16 bases between. CDR1 is SGHTA and CDR2 is FQGNSA in the germline V gene. This clone has only a few counts. What it binds is not known.

This TCR was recovered from a man aged 30-40 years in good health and CMV-seronegative. This chain joins TRBV7-2 and TRBJ1-1; tentative D call: TRBD1 (6 bases). The source material was PBMCs. CDR3 region: CASRLNRASNTEAFF. CDR3 nucleotides: TGTGCCAGCAGGTTGAACAGGGCGTCTAACACTGAAGCTTTCTTT.